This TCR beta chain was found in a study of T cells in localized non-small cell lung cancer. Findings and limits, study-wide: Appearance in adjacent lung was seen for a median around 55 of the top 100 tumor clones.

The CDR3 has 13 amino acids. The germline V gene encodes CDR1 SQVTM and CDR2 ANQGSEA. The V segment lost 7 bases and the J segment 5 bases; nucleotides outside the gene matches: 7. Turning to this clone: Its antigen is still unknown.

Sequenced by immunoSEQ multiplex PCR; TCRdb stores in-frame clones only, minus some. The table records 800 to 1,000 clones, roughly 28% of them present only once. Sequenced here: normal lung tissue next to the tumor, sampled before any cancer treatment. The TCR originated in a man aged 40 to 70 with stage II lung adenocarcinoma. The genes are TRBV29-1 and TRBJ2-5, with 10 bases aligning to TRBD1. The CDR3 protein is CSAWDRGVETQYF. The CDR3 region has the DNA TGCAGCGCCTGGGACAGGGGAGTGGAGACCCAGTACTTC.